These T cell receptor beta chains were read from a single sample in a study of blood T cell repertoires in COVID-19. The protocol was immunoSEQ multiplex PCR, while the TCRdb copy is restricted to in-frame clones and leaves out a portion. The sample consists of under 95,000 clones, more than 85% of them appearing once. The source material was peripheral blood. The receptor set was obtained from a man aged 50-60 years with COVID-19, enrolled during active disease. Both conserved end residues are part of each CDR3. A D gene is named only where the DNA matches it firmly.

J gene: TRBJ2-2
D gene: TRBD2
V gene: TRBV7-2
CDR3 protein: CASSFRAGDTGELFF
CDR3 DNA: TGTGCCAGCAGCTTTCGAGCGGGAGACACCGGGGAGCTGTTTTTT

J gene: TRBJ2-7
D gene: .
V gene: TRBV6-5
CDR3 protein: CASTRQLQDEQYF
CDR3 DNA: TGTGCCAGCACCCGACAGTTGCAGGACGAGCAGTACTTC

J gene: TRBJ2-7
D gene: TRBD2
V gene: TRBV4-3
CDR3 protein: CASSQGRGGLAYEQYF
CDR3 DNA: TGCGCCAGCAGCCAAGGCCGCGGGGGACTAGCTTACGAGCAGTACTTC

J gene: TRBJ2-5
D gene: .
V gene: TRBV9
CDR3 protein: CASSVAGADQETQYF
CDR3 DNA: TGTGCCAGCAGCGTAGCTGGGGCGGACCAAGAGACCCAGTACTTC

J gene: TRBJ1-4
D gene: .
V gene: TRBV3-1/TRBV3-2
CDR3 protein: CASSQVSTERLFF
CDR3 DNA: TGTGCCAGCAGCCAAGTATCGACAGAGCGACTGTTTTTT

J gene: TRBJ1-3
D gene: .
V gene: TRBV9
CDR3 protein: CASSVSPLSGNTIYF
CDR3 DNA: TGTGCCAGCAGCGTATCTCCACTCTCTGGAAACACCATATATTTT

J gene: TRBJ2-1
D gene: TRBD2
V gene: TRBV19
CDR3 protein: CASGGISGREDNEQFF
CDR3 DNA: TGTGCCAGTGGTGGTATTAGCGGGAGGGAGGACAATGAGCAGTTCTTC

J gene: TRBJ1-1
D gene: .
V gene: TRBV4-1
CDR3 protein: CASSQMGGAGSWEAFF
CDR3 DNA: TGCGCCAGCAGCCAGATGGGGGGGGCAGGGAGTTGGGAAGCTTTCTTT

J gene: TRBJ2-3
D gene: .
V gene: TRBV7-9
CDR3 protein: CASTTRSGSTDTQYF
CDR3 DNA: TGTGCCAGCACCACCCGGTCCGGGAGCACAGATACGCAGTATTTT

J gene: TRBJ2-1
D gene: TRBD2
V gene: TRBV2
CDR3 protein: CASSEGAGGSDEQFF
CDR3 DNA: TGTGCCAGCAGTGAGGGAGCGGGAGGATCGGATGAGCAGTTCTTC

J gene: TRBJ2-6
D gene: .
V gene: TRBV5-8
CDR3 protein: CASSPGLTGANVLTF
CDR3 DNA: TGTGCCAGCAGCCCGGGACTCACGGGGGCCAACGTCCTGACTTTC

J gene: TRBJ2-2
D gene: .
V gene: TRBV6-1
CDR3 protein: CASSDTWGRVDTGELFF
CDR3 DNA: TGTGCCAGCAGTGACACCTGGGGCAGGGTGGACACCGGGGAGCTGTTTTTT

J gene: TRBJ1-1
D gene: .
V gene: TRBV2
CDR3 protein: CASSVTEATEAFF
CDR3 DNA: TGTGCCAGCAGCGTAACAGAAGCCACTGAAGCTTTCTTT

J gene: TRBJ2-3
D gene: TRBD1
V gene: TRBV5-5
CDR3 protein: CASRGQGAWTDTQYF
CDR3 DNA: TGTGCCAGCAGAGGACAGGGAGCTTGGACAGATACGCAGTATTTT

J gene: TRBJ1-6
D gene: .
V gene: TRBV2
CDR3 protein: CASSEALQQISPLHF
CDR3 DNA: TGTGCCAGCAGTGAAGCGCTTCAACAGATCTCACCCCTCCACTTT